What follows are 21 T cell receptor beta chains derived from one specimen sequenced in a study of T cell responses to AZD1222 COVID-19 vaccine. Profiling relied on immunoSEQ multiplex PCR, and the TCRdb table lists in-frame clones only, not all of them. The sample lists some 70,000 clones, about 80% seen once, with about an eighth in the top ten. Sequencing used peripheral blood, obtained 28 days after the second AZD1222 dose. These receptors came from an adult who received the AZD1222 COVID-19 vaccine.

The CDR3 loop is CASSISGGVDEQFF. In nucleotides, the CDR3 is TGTGCCAGCAGTATTAGCGGGGGAGTCGATGAGCAGTTCTTC. The chain has TRBV2 and TRBJ2-1; 9 bases match TRBD2. V was pared by 5 bases and J by 8 bases, with 7 bases of the junction left unmatched. This CDR3 contains 14 residues. Germline CDR1 SNHLY, CDR2 FYNNEI.

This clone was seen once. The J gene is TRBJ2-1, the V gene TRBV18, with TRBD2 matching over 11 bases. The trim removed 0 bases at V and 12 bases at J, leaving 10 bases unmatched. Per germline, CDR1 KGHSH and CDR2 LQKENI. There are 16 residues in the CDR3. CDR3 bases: TGTGCCAGCTCACCACCTGCTAGCGGGGGGTCTTGGGGGCAGTTCTTC. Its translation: CASSPPASGGSWGQFF.

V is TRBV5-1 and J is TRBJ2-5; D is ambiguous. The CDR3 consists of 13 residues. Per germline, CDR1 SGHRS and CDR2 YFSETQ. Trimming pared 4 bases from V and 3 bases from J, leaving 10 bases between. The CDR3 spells CASSLGPEETQYF. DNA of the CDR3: TGCGCCAGCAGCCTCGGACCGGAAGAGACCCAGTACTTC.

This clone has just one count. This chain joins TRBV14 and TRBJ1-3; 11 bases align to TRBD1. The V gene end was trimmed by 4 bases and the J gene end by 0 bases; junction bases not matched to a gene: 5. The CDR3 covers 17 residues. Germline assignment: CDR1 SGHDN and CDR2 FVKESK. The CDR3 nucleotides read TGTGCCAGCAGCCGCGGGACAGGGGGATTCTCTGGAAACACCATATATTTT. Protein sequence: CASSRGTGGFSGNTIYF.

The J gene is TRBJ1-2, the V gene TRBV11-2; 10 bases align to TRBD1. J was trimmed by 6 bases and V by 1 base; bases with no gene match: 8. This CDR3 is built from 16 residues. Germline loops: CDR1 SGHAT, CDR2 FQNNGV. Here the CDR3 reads CASSLVVTGGLDGYTF. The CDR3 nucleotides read TGTGCCAGCAGCTTAGTCGTGACAGGGGGCCTGGATGGCTACACCTTC. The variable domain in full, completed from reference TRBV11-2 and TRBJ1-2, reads EAGVAQSPRYKIIEKRQSVAFWCNPISGHATLYWYQQILGQGPKLLIQFQNNGVVDDSQLPKDRFSAERLKGVDSTLKIQPAKLEDSAVYLCASSLVVTGGLDGYTFGSGTRLTVV.

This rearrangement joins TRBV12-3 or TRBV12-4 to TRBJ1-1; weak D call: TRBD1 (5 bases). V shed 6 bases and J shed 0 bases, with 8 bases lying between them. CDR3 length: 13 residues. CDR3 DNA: TGTGCCAGCAGCACAGGAGTGAACACTGAAGCTTTCTTT. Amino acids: CASSTGVNTEAFF.

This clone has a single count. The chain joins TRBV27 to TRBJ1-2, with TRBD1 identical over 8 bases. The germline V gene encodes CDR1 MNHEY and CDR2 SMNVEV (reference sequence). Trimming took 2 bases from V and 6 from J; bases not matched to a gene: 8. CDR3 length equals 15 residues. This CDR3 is CASSLRTGGFNGYTF. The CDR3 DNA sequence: TGTGCCAGCAGTTTACGTACAGGGGGGTTCAATGGCTACACCTTC.

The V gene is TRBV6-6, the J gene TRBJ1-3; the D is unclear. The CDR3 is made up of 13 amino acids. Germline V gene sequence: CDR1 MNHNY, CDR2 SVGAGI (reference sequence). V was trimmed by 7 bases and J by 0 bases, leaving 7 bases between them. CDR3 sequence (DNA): TGTGCCAGCATCGACATCTCTGGAAACACCATATATTTT. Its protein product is CASIDISGNTIYF.

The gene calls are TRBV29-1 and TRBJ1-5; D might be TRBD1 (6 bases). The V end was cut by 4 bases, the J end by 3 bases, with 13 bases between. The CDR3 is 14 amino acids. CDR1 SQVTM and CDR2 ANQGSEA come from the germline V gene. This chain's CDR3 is CSVVVAGVNQPQHF. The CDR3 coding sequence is TGCAGCGTTGTAGTGGCAGGGGTCAATCAGCCCCAGCATTTT.

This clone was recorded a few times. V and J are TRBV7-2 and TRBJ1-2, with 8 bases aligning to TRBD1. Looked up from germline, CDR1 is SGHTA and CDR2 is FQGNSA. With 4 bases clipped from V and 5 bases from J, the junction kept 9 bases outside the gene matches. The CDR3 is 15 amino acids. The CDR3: CASSSGQGLRYGYTF. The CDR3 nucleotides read TGTGCCAGCAGCTCCGGACAGGGCCTTCGGTATGGCTACACCTTC.

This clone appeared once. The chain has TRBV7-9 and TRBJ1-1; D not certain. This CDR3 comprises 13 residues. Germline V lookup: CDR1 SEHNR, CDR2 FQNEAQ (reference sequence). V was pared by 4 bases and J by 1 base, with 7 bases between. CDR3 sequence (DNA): TGTGCCAGCAGCTCGTCCTCGAACACTGAAGCTTTCTTT. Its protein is CASSSSSNTEAFF.

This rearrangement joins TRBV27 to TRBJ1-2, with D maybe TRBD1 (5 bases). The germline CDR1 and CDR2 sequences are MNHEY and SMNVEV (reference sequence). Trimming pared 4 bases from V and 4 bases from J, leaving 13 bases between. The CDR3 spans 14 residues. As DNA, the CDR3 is TGTGCCAGCAGTTCACTGCCCAGGGTCTATGGCTACACCTTC. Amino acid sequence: CASSSLPRVYGYTF.

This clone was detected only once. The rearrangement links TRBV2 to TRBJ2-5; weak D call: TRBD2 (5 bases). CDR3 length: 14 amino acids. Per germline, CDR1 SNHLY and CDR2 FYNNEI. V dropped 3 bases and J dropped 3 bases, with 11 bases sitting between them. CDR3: CASSEPGSKETQYF. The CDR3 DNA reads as TGTGCCAGCAGTGAGCCGGGAAGCAAAGAGACCCAGTACTTC.

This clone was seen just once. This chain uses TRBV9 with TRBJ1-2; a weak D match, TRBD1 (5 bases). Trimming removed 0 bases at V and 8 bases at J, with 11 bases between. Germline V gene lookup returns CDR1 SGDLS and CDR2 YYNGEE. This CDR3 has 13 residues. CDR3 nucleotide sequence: TGTGCCAGCAGCGTAGATCAGGGACGGGGCTACACCTTC. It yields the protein CASSVDQGRGYTF.

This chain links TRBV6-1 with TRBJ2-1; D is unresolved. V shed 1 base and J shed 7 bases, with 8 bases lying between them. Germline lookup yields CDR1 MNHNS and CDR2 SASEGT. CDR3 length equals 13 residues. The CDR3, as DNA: TGTGCCAGCAGTGAAGGGGAACGAAATGAGCAGTTCTTC. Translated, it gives CASSEGERNEQFF.

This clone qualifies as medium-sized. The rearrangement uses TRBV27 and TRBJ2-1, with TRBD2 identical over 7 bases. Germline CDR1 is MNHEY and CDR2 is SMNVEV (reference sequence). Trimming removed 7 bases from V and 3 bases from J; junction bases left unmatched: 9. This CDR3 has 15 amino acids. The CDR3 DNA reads TGTGCCAGCACCCCCACAGCGGGGTACTACAATGAGCAGTTCTTC. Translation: CASTPTAGYYNEQFF.

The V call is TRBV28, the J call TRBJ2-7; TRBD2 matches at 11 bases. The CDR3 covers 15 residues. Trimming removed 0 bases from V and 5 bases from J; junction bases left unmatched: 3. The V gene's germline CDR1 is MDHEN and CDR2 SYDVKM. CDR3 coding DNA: TGTGCCAGCAGTTTATGGACTAGCGGGGCCCACGAGCAGTACTTC. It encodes CASSLWTSGAHEQYF. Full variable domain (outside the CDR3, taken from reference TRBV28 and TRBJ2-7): DVKVTQSSRYLVKRTGEKVFLECVQDMDHENMFWYRQDPGLGLRLIYFSYDVKMKEKGDIPEGYSVSREKKERFSLILESASTNQTSMYLCASSLWTSGAHEQYFGPGTRLTVT.

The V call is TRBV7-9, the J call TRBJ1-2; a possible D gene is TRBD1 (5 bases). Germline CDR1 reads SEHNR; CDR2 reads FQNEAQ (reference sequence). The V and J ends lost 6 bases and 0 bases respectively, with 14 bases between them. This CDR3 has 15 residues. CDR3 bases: TGTGCCAGCAGAGGGGACCGGAATGCTAACTATGGCTACACCTTC. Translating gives CASRGDRNANYGYTF.

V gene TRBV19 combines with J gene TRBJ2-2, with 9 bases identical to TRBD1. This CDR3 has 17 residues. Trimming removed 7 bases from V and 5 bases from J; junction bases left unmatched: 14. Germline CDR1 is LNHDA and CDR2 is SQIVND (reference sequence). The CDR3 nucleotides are TGTGCCAGTAATGTGCGGACAGGGGAGTCGTGGACCGGGGAGCTGTTTTTT. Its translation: CASNVRTGESWTGELFF.

CDR3 sequence: CASSSRGGYGYTF. DNA for the CDR3: TGTGCCAGCAGTTCTAGGGGTGGCTATGGCTACACCTTC. The gene calls are TRBV27 and TRBJ1-2, with TRBD1 as a possible D gene (5 bases). Trimming pared 4 bases from V and 4 bases from J, leaving 10 bases between. The CDR3 has 13 residues. From germline, CDR1 is MNHEY and CDR2 SMNVEV (reference sequence).

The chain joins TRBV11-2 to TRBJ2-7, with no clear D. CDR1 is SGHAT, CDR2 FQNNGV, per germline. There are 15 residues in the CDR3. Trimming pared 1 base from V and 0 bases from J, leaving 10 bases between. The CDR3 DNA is TGTGCCAGCAGCTTAGGGACCGCTCTCTCCTACGAGCAGTACTTC. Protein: CASSLGTALSYEQYF.